One sample yielded the 21 T cell receptor beta chains listed below, sequenced in a study of blood T cell repertoires in COVID-19. The protocol was immunoSEQ multiplex PCR, while the TCRdb copy is restricted to in-frame clones and leaves out a portion. Found here are about 250,000 clones, 85% to 90% of them singletons; the top ten hold 2% to 2.5%. The sequencing input was PBMCs or T cells enriched from blood (not recorded which). The receptors were gathered from a woman between 18 and 30 years old who had recovered from COVID-19.

This clone turned up a few times. This chain uses TRBV7-2 with TRBJ2-7; 7 nucleotides match TRBD1. The CDR3 contains 15 residues. The V segment lost 3 bases and the J segment 3 bases; nucleotides outside the gene matches: 8. Germline V gene lookup returns CDR1 SGHTA and CDR2 FQGNSA. CDR3 DNA sequence: TGTGCCAGCAGCTTTAGTGGACAGGTGTACTACGAGCAGTACTTC. Translation gives CASSFSGQVYYEQYF.

The chain links TRBV19 to TRBJ2-3; TRBD1 agrees at 9 bases. The V segment lost 7 bases and the J segment 10 bases; nucleotides outside the gene matches: 12. The CDR3 is 14 residues long. Germline CDR1 and CDR2: LNHDA and SQIVND (reference sequence). The CDR3 DNA follows: TGTGCCAGTACCCCCCCGGGACAGGGAATAGCGCAGTATTTT. Translating it yields CASTPPGQGIAQYF.

The V and J genes are TRBV10-2 and TRBJ2-7; D possibly corresponds to TRBD1 (6 bases). V lost 2 bases to trimming and J lost 3 bases, with 8 bases between them. Germline V gene lookup returns CDR1 WSHSY and CDR2 SAAADI. This CDR3 comprises 13 residues. CDR3 in amino acids: CASSEGGHYEQYF. CDR3 in DNA: TGCGCCAGCAGTGAGGGGGGACACTACGAGCAGTACTTC.

The V call is TRBV29-1, the J call TRBJ1-1; perhaps TRBD1 as D (6 bases). Between the trimmed V and J ends, which lost 6 bases and 4 bases, there was a span of 27 bases. This CDR3 comprises 17 residues. Germline CDR1 is SQVTM and CDR2 is ANQGSEA. The CDR3 spells CSVTYPRQAGLPTEAFF. The CDR3 DNA sequence: TGCAGCGTGACCTATCCCCGACAGGCCGGGTTACCCACTGAAGCTTTCTTT.

The chain is built from TRBV29-1 and TRBJ1-1; 9 nucleotides line up with TRBD1. CDR1 is SQVTM, CDR2 ANQGSEA, per germline. V trimming: 6 bases; J trimming: 4 bases; junction bases outside the gene matches: 9. This CDR3 spans 14 amino acids. As DNA, the CDR3 is TGCAGCGTGGGGGGGGACAGGGCTGGCACTGAAGCTTTCTTT. Translation gives CSVGGDRAGTEAFF.

The V gene is TRBV28, the J gene TRBJ1-2, with unresolved D. Germline V gives CDR1 MDHEN, CDR2 SYDVKM. Trimming stripped 2 bases from V and 0 bases from J, with 10 bases between. This CDR3 contains 15 residues. The CDR3 region is CASSLVGGSNYGYTF. CDR3 nucleotide sequence: TGTGCCAGCAGTTTAGTCGGCGGGTCTAACTATGGCTACACCTTC.

This sequence joins TRBV6-5 and TRBJ2-7; D gene ambiguous. V was shortened by 2 bases and J by 3 bases, with 8 bases between the two germline ends. CDR1 and CDR2 (germline): MNHEY, SVGAGI. The CDR3 runs 13 residues. CDR3 in DNA: TGTGCCAGCAGTTACGGGCTAAACTACGAGCAGTACTTC. It encodes CASSYGLNYEQYF.

With respect to this clone: Other DNA sequences within the sample encode an identical CDR3. This chain joins TRBV15 and TRBJ1-2; D gene ambiguous. Trimming stripped 5 bases from V and 3 bases from J, with 13 bases between. Germline CDR1 is LNHNV and CDR2 is YYDKDF (reference sequence). This CDR3 region has 14 residues. The CDR3 loop reads CATSPSGFDYGYTF. CDR3 nucleotide sequence: TGTGCCACCAGCCCCTCGGGGTTCGACTATGGCTACACCTTC.

The CDR3 sequence: CASSFYWEKLFF. CDR3 sequence (DNA): TGTGCCAGCAGTTTTTACTGGGAAAAACTGTTTTTT. The chain has TRBV28 and TRBJ1-4; the D is unclear. Trimming pared 3 bases from V and 8 bases from J, leaving 7 bases between. The CDR3 is 12 residues long. The V gene's germline CDR1 is MDHEN and CDR2 SYDVKM.

DNA of the CDR3: TGTGCCAGCTCACCACCGGCAGGGGCGCGGTACGAGCAGTACTTC. This sequence encodes CASSPPAGARYEQYF. This rearrangement joins TRBV18 to TRBJ2-7, with D tentatively TRBD1 (6 bases). The germline gives CDR1 KGHSH, CDR2 LQKENI. The V end was cut by 0 bases, the J end by 4 bases, with 13 bases between. This CDR3 has 15 amino acids.

The rearrangement joins TRBV19 to TRBJ1-2; 8 nucleotides align to TRBD1. CDR3 length: 14 residues. Germline V gives CDR1 LNHDA, CDR2 SQIVND (reference sequence). V was pared by 5 bases and J by 2 bases, with 4 bases of the junction left unmatched. The CDR3 sequence: CASSPRTGNYGYTF. In DNA form, the CDR3 reads TGTGCCAGTAGTCCCCGGACAGGGAACTATGGCTACACCTTC.

The chain combines TRBV13 with TRBJ1-2; the D is unclear. Trimming pared 1 base from V and 4 bases from J, leaving 7 bases between. CDR1 and CDR2 (germline): PRHDT, FYEKMQ (reference sequence). This CDR3 comprises 13 residues. The CDR3: CASSLAATYGYTF. CDR3 coding DNA: TGTGCCAGCAGCTTAGCCGCTACCTATGGCTACACCTTC. The full variable domain, completed using reference TRBV13 and TRBJ1-2, is AAGVIQSPRHLIKEKRETATLKCYPIPRHDTVYWYQQGPGQDPQFLISFYEKMQSDKGSIPDRFSAQQFSDYHSELNMSSLELGDSALYFCASSLAATYGYTFGSGTRLTVV.

The J gene is TRBJ1-6, the V gene TRBV10-3; D is perhaps TRBD1 (6 bases). The germline V and J ends were trimmed by 5 bases and 8 bases, with 16 bases remaining between them. Germline-derived CDR1 and CDR2 are ENHRY and SYGVKD. This CDR3 contains 15 residues. The CDR3 DNA reads as TGTGCCATCAGTCAGGGGCGCATTCGGGATTCACCCCTCCACTTT. Amino acids: CAISQGRIRDSPLHF.

This chain connects TRBV7-3 to TRBJ2-3, with 10 bases identical to TRBD2. Germline CDR1 is SGHTA and CDR2 is FQGTGA. Trimming cost V 5 bases and J 3 bases; bases outside gene matches: 5. The length of the CDR3 is 15 residues. CDR3: CASSQAGGQTDTQYF. The DNA for the CDR3 is TGTGCCAGCAGCCAAGCGGGGGGGCAGACAGATACGCAGTATTTT.

V and J are TRBV2 and TRBJ2-5; 9 positions match TRBD1. In germline, CDR1 is SNHLY, CDR2 FYNNEI. The V and J ends lost 8 bases and 2 bases, in that order; junction bases with no gene match: 9. The CDR3 is 15 residues long. The CDR3 loop reads CASSRRQGDQETQYF. The CDR3 DNA is TGTGCCAGCTCCCGTCGACAGGGGGATCAAGAGACCCAGTACTTC.

The J gene is TRBJ1-3, the V gene TRBV27; TRBD1 agrees at 7 bases. Germline values: CDR1 MNHEY, CDR2 SMNVEV (reference sequence). Germline trimming cut 5 bases from V and 0 bases from J; bases unmatched to any gene: 10. The CDR3 loop spans 17 amino acids. CDR3 loop: CASSPYPHRGSGNTIYF. CDR3 sequence (DNA): TGTGCCAGCAGTCCCTACCCTCACAGGGGCTCTGGAAACACCATATATTTT.

This chain uses TRBV29-1 with TRBJ1-1; possibly TRBD1 for D (6 bases). CDR1 is SQVTM, CDR2 ANQGSEA, per germline. CDR3 size: 12 residues. The V end was cut by 6 bases, the J end by 10 bases, with 18 bases between. CDR3 region: CSVTQGQPRAFF. The CDR3 DNA reads TGCAGCGTCACTCAAGGACAGCCGCGAGCTTTCTTT.

This clone was counted a single time. The chain recombines TRBV28 with TRBJ2-3; 14 positions agree with TRBD2. CDR1 is MDHEN and CDR2 is SYDVKM in the germline V gene. The junction had 5 bases not matched to a gene; V was cut back by 4 bases and J by 5 bases. The CDR3 covers 16 residues. This CDR3 reads CASSSTSGGALDTQYF. CDR3 sequence (DNA): TGTGCCAGCAGTTCGACTAGCGGGGGGGCCTTAGATACGCAGTATTTT.

V and J are TRBV5-5 and TRBJ1-1; D remains ambiguous. CDR1 is SGHKS, CDR2 YYEKEE, per germline (reference sequence). This CDR3 has 17 amino acids. V was trimmed by 5 bases and J by 2 bases, leaving 22 bases between them. CDR3 nucleotide sequence: TGTGCCAGCAGTCTAACGGGTACTACTATATTTAACACTGAAGCTTTCTTT. This encodes CASSLTGTTIFNTEAFF. Filled out from reference TRBV5-5 and TRBJ1-1, the complete variable domain reads DAGVTQSPTHLIKTRGQQVTLRCSPISGHKSVSWYQQVLGQGPQFIFQYYEKEERGRGNFPDRFSARQFPNYSSELNVNALLLGDSALYLCASSLTGTTIFNTEAFFGQGTRLTVV.

The rearrangement joins TRBV5-6 to TRBJ2-3, with TRBD2 identical over 13 bases. Germline V gene sequence: CDR1 SGHDT, CDR2 YYEEEE. Trimming at V came to 2 bases and at J to 3 bases, leaving 3 bases not matched to a gene. The CDR3 runs to 16 residues. DNA of the CDR3: TGTGCCAGCAGCTTCCGGACTAGCGGGGGAACAGATACGCAGTATTTT. Amino acids: CASSFRTSGGTDTQYF.

The J gene is TRBJ2-2, the V gene TRBV7-6; TRBD2 is a possible D gene (5 bases). Looked up from germline, CDR1 is SGHVS and CDR2 is FNYEAQ. The CDR3 runs 15 residues. The ends were cut back, 7 bases at V and 1 base at J, with 13 bases in the middle. The CDR3 coding sequence is TGTGCCAGCACCCCACTGGCGGGGAACACCGGGGAGCTGTTTTTT. It translates to CASTPLAGNTGELFF.